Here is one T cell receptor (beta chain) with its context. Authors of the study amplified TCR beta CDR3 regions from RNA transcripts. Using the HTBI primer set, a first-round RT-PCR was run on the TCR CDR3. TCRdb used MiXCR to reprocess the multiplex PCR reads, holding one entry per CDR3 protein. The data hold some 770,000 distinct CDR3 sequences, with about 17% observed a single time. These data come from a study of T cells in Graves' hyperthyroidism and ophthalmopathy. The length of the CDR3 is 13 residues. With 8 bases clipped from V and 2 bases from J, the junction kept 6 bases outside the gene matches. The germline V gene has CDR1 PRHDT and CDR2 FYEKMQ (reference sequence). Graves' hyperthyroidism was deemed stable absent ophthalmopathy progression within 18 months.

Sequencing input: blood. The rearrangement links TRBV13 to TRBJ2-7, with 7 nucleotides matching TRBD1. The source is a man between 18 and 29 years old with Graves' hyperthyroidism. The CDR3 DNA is TGTGCCAGCCGGGACAGCCAAACCTACGAGCAGTACTTC. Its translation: CASRDSQTYEQYF.